Included here is one TCR beta chain sequence, with context. What it binds is unknown. This sample is part of a study of cytomegalovirus exposure and HLA in healthy donors. 13 Jbeta primers and 60 Vbeta primers were used for the PCR. Produced via immunoSEQ multiplex PCR; TCRdb's table is partial and in-frame only. The sample lists roughly 80,000 clones; about 70% were seen once. Study outcomes and limitations: Researchers reported in a later analysis that common viral pathogens appeared linked to several top clusters.

Material for sequencing was PBMCs. This sequence was found in a male donor in good health and CMV-seropositive.

The CDR3 protein is CASRLTVGQGAHEQYF. The CDR3 DNA follows: TGTGCCAGCAGACTGACGGTTGGACAGGGGGCCCACGAGCAGTACTTC. The rearrangement joins TRBV7-9 to TRBJ2-7, with 11 positions matching TRBD1. Germline trimming cut 6 bases from V and 5 bases from J; bases unmatched to any gene: 12. Looked up from germline, CDR1 is SEHNR and CDR2 is FQNEAQ (reference sequence). This CDR3 is built from 16 residues.